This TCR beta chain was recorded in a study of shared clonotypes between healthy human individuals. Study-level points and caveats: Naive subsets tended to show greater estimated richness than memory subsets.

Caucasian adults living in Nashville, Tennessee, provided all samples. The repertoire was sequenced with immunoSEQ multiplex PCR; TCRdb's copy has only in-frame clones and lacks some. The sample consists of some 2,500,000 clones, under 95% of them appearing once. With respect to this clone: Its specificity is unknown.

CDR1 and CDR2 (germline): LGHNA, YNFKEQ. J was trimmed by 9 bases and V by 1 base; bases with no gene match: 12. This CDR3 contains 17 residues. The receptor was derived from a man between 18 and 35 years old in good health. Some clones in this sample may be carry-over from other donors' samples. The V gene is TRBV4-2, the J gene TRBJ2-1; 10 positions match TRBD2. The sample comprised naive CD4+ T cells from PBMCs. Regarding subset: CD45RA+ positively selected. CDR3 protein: CASSQGGSGRAIGEQFF. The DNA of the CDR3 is TGTGCCAGCAGCCAAGGCGGGAGCGGGAGGGCCATCGGTGAGCAGTTCTTC.